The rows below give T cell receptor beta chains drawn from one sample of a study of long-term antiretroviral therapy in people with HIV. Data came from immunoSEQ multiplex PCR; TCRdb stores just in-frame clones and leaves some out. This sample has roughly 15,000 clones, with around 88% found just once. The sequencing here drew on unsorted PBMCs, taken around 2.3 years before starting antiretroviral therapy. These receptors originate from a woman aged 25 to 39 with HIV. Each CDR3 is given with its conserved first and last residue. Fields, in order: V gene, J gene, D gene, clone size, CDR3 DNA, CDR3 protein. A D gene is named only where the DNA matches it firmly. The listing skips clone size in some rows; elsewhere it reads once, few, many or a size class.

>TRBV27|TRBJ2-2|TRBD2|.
TGTGCCAGCAGTTTAGCGGGGGGGTGGACCGGGGAGCTGTTTTTT
CASSLAGGWTGELFF
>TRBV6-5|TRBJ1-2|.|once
TGTGCCAGCAGTTACGGGGGGATTTATGGCTACACCTTC
CASSYGGIYGYTF
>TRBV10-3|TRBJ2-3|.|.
TGTGCCATCAGCGGCGGGGCAGGCACAGATACGCAGTATTTT
CAISGGAGTDTQYF
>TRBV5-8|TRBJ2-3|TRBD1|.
TGTGCCAGCAGCCCCCCCGGGACAGGACTCACAGATACGCAGTATTTT
CASSPPGTGLTDTQYF
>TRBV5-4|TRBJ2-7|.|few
TGTGCCAGCAGCACCCCAGGAGGAACCTACGAGCAGTACTTC
CASSTPGGTYEQYF
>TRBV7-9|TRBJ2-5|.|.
TGTGCCAGCAGCGAACATTCAGGGAGATTCAAGACCCAGTACTTC
CASSEHSGRFKTQYF
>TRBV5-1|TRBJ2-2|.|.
TGCGCCAGCCAGCTTAGCGGAGTTAACACCGGGGAGCTGTTTTTT
CASQLSGVNTGELFF
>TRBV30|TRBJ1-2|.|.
TGTGCCTGGAGTGGAGTCTCCCTCTCGCCTGGCTACACCTTC
CAWSGVSLSPGYTF
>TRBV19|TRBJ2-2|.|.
TGTGCCAGTAGTATAGAGGGGGATCCGCCCGGGGAGCTGTTTTTT
CASSIEGDPPGELFF
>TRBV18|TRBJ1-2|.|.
TGTGCCAGCTCAGCCATTACCAGGGATGGCTACACCTTC
CASSAITRDGYTF
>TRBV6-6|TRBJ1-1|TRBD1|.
TGTGCCAGCAGTTACGGGGACAGGACCCCTGAAGCTTTCTTT
CASSYGDRTPEAFF
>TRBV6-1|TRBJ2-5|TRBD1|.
TGTGCCAGCAGGGTGGGACAGGGAGACGGGACCCAGTACTTC
CASRVGQGDGTQYF
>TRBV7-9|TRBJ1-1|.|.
TGTGCCAGCAGCCCGCCCCCGGGGAGGACTGAAGCTTTCTTT
CASSPPPGRTEAFF
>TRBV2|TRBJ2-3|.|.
TGTGCCAGCAGTGGCCCCCGCGGTAGCACAGATACGCAGTATTTT
CASSGPRGSTDTQYF
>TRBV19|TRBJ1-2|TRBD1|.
TGTGCCAGTAGCAGACAGGGGGGTGGCTACACCTTC
CASSRQGGGYTF
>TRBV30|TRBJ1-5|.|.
TGTGCCTGGAGTGTAGCAGGGGTGTATAGCAATCAGCCCCAGCATTTT
CAWSVAGVYSNQPQHF
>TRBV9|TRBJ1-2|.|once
TGTGCCAGCAGCGAAAAGGGTAACTATGGCTACACCTTC
CASSEKGNYGYTF
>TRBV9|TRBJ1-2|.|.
TGTGCCAGCAGCGTGCAGGGCGAAAATGGCTACACCTTC
CASSVQGENGYTF
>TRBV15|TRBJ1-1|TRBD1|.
TGTGCCACCAGCAGTAGGAGACAGGGGGCAGGCTACACTGAAGCTTTCTTT
CATSSRRQGAGYTEAFF
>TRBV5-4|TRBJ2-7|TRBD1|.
TGTGCCAGCAGCCTAGCGACAGGGGTCGGGAACGAGCAGTACTTC
CASSLATGVGNEQYF
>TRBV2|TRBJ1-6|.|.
TGTGCCAGCTCTCTGGGGGCAGGCCGTGAGTCACCCCTCCACTTT
CASSLGAGRESPLHF
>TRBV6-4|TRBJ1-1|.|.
TGTGCCAGCAGTGAGACAAGGAGCACTGAAGCTTTCTTT
CASSETRSTEAFF
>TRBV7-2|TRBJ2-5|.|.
TGTGCCAGCAGCCCAGCTTCGAGGGGCGGGGAGACCCAGTACTTC
CASSPASRGGETQYF
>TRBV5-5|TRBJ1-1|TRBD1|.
TGTGCCAGCAGCTTGGGGACCGCGGGACAGACTACTTTGAACACTGAAGCTTTCTTT
CASSLGTAGQTTLNTEAFF
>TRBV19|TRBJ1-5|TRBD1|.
TGTGCCAGTAGTATTGGACAGGGGAGGGATCAGCCCCAGCATTTT
CASSIGQGRDQPQHF
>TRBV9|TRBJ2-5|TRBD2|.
TGTGCCAGCAGCCCACTGATGGGACTAGCCCTTCAAGAGACCCAGTACTTC
CASSPLMGLALQETQYF
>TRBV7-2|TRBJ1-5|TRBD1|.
TGTGCCAGCAGCCCCCAGGGGGGCGCTCAGCAGCCCCAGCATTTT
CASSPQGGAQQPQHF
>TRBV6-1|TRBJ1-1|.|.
TGTGCCAGCAATAGAATGGGGATGAACACTGAAGCTTTCTTT
CASNRMGMNTEAFF
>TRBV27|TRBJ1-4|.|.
TGTGCCAGCACCCTACCCCTTTACAGGGAGGGGGATGAAAAACTGTTTTTT
CASTLPLYREGDEKLFF
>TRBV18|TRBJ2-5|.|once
TGTGCCAGCTCACCACGGGGAGAGACCCAGTACTTC
CASSPRGETQYF
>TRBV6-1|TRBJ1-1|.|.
TGTGCCAGCAGTTATATGGATATGAACACTGAAGCTTTCTTT
CASSYMDMNTEAFF
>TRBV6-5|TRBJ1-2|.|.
TGTGCCAGCACCAACTTTGGGGGGAATGGCTACACCTTC
CASTNFGGNGYTF
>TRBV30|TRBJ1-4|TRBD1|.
TGTGCCTGGAGTGTACCACAGGGGGCGACTAATGAAAAACTGTTTTTT
CAWSVPQGATNEKLFF
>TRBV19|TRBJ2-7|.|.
TGTGCCAGTAGTCCCACAGGGGGGGTCTACGAGCAGTACTTC
CASSPTGGVYEQYF
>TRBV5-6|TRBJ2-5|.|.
TGTGCCAGCAGCTTGCGTCGGGAGACCCAGTACTTC
CASSLRRETQYF
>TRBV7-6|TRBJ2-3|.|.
TGTGCCAGCAGCTTTGGGGGGGGGCTAACAGATACGCAGTATTTT
CASSFGGGLTDTQYF
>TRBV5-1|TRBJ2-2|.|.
TGCGCCAGCAGCTTGGCTCCAGCGGCCACCGGGGAGCTGTTTTTT
CASSLAPAATGELFF
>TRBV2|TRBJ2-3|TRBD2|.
TGTGCCAGCGGGTCTAGCGGGGGGAGCACAGATACGCAGTATTTT
CASGSSGGSTDTQYF
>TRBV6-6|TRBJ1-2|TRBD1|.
TGTGCCAGCAGTCCTCGGACAGGGGAGGCCTATGGCTACACCTTC
CASSPRTGEAYGYTF
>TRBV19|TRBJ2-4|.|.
TGTGCCAGTTCTGACAGGCGCACCCCGATTCAGTACTTC
CASSDRRTPIQYF
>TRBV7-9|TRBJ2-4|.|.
TGTGCCAGCAGCTTAGGGTTGGGGGCAGGGTCCAAAAACATTCAGTACTTC
CASSLGLGAGSKNIQYF
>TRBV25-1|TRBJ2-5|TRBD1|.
TGTGCCAGCAGTCTACAGGGGTTTTCGGAGACCCAGTACTTC
CASSLQGFSETQYF
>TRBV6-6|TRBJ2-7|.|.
TGTGCCAGCAGTTACCCGGGGGCGAGCGGCGAGCAGTACTTC
CASSYPGASGEQYF
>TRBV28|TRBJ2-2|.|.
TGTGCCAGCACCATAGGTGGGGCACCCGGGGAGCTGTTTTTT
CASTIGGAPGELFF